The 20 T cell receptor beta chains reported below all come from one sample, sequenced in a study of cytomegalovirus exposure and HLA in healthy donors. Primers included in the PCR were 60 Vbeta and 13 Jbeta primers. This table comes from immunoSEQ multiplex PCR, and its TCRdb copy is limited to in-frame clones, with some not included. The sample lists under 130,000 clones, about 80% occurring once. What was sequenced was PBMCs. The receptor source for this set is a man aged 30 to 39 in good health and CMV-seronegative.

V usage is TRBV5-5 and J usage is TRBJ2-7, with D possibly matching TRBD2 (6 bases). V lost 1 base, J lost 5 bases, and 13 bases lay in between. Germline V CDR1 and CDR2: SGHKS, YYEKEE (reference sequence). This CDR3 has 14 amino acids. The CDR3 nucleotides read TGTGCCAGCAGCTTGAAGCCAGGAGGGAACGAGCAGTACTTC. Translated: CASSLKPGGNEQYF.

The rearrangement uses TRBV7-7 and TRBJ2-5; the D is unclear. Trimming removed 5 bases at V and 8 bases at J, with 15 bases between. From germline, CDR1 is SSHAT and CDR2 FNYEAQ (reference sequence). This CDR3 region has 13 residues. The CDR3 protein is CASSRETEITQYF. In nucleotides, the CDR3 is TGTGCCAGCAGCCGAGAAACTGAAATTACCCAGTACTTC.

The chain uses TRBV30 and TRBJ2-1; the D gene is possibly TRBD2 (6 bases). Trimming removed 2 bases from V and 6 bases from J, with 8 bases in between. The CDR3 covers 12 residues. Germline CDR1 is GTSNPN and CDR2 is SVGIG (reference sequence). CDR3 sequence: CAWSFGGNEQFF. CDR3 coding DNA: TGTGCCTGGAGTTTCGGGGGCAATGAGCAGTTCTTC.

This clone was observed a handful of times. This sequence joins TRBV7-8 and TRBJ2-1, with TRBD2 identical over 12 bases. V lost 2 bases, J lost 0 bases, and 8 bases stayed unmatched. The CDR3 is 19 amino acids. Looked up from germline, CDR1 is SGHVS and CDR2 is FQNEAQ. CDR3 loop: CASSLSRTSGAPSYNEQFF. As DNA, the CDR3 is TGTGCCAGCAGCTTAAGTCGGACTAGCGGGGCCCCCTCCTACAATGAGCAGTTCTTC. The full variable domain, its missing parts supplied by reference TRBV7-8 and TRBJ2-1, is GAGVSQSPRYKVAKRGQDVALRCDPISGHVSLFWYQQALGQGPEFLTYFQNEAQLDKSGLPSDRFFAERPEGSVSTLKIQRTQQEDSAVYLCASSLSRTSGAPSYNEQFFGPGTRLTVL.

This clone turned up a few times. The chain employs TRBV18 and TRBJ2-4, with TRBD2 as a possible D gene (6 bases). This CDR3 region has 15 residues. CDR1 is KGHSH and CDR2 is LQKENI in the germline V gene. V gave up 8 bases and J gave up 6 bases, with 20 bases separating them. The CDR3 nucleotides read TGTGCCAGCAACGGCGGGGATAAAAGCCGAAACATTCAGTACTTC. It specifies CASNGGDKSRNIQYF.

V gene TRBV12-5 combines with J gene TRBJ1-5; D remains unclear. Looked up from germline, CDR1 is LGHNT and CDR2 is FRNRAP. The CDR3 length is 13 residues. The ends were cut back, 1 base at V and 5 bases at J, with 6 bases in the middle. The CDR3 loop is CASGLEEDQPQHF. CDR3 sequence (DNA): TGTGCTAGTGGTTTGGAGGAGGATCAGCCCCAGCATTTT. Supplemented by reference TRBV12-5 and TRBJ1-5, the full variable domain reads DARVTQTPRHKVTEMGQEVTMRCQPILGHNTVFWYRQTMMQGLELLAYFRNRAPLDDSGMPKDRFSAEMPDATLATLKIQPSEPRDSAVYFCASGLEEDQPQHFGDGTRLSIL.

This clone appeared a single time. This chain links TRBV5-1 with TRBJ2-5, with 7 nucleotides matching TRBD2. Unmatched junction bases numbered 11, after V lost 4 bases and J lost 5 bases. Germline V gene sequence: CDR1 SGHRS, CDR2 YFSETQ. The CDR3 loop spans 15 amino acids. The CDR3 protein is CASSAGLLEAETQYF. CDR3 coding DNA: TGCGCCAGCAGCGCGGGACTACTTGAAGCGGAGACCCAGTACTTC.

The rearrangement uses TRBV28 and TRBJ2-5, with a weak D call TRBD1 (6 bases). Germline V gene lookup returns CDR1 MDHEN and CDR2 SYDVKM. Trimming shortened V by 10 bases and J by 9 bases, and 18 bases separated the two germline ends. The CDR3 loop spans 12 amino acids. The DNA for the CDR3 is TGTGCCATCGGCAGGGGACCCAGGGCCCAGTACTTC. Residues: CAIGRGPRAQYF.

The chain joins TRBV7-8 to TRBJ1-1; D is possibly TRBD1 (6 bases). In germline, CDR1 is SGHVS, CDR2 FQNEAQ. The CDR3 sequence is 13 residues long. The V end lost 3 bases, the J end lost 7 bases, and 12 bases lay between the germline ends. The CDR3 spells CASSFGGANEAFF. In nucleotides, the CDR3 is TGTGCCAGCAGCTTTGGGGGGGCAAATGAAGCTTTCTTT. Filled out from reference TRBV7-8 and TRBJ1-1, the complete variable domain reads GAGVSQSPRYKVAKRGQDVALRCDPISGHVSLFWYQQALGQGPEFLTYFQNEAQLDKSGLPSDRFFAERPEGSVSTLKIQRTQQEDSAVYLCASSFGGANEAFFGQGTRLTVV.

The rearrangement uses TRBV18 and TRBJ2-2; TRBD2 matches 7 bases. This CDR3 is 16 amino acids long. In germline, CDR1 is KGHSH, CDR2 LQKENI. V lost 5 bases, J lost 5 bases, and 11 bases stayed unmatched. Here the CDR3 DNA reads TGTGCCAGCTCATCTAATCCGGGACTACTGACCGGGGAGCTGTTTTTT. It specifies CASSSNPGLLTGELFF.

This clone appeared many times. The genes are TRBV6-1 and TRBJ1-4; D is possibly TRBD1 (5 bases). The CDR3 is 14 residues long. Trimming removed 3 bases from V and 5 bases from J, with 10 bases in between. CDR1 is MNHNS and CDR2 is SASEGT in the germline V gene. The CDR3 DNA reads TGTGCCAGCAGTGAGGGAAAGGGGAATGAAAAACTGTTTTTT. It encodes CASSEGKGNEKLFF.

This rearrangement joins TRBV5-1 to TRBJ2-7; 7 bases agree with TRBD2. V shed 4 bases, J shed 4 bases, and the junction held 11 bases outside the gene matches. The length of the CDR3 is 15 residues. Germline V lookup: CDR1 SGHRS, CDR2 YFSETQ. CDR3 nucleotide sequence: TGCGCCAGCAGCCAGGAGGCGGGAGCAGTATACGAGCAGTACTTC. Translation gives CASSQEAGAVYEQYF.

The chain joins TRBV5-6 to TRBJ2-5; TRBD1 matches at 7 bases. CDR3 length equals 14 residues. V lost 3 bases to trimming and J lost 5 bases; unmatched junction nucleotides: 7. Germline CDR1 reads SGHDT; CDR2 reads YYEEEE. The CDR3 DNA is TGTGCCAGCAGCTCAAGCGACAGGGATGAGACCCAGTACTTC. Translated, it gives CASSSSDRDETQYF.

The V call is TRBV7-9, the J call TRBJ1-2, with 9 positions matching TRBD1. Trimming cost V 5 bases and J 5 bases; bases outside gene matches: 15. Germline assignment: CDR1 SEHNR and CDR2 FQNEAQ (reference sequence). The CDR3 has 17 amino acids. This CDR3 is CASSPGVGDGTGYGYTF. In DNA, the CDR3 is TGTGCCAGCAGCCCTGGTGTAGGGGACGGGACAGGGTATGGCTACACCTTC. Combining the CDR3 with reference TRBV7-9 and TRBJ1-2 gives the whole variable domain DTGVSQNPRHKITKRGQNVTFRCDPISEHNRLYWYRQTLGQGPEFLTYFQNEAQLEKSRLLSDRFSAERPKGSFSTLEIQRTEQGDSAMYLCASSPGVGDGTGYGYTFGSGTRLTVV.

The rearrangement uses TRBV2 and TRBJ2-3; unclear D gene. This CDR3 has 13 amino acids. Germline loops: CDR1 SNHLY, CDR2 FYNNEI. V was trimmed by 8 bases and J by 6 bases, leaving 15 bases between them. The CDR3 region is CASSTRHTDTQYF. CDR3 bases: TGTGCCAGCTCTACGCGACACACGGATACGCAGTATTTT.

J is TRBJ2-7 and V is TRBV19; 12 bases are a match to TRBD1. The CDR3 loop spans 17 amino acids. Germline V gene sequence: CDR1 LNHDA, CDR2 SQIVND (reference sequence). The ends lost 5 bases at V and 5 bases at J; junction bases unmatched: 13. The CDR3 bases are TGTGCCAGTAGTTCCGGGACAGGGGGCGTTACTCATGACGAGCAGTACTTC. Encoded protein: CASSSGTGGVTHDEQYF.

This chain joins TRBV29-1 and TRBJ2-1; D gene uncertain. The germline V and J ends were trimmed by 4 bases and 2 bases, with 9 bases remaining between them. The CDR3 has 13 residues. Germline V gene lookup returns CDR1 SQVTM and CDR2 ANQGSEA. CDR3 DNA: TGCAGCGTTGCCCCAGTGGCCTACAATGAGCAGTTCTTC. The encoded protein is CSVAPVAYNEQFF.

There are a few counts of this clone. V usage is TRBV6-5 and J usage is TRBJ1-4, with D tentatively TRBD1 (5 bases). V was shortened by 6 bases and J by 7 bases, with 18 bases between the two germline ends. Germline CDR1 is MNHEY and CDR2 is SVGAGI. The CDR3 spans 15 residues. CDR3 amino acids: CASSPLLGVREKLFF. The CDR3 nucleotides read TGTGCCAGCAGCCCCCTTTTAGGGGTGCGTGAAAAACTGTTTTTT.

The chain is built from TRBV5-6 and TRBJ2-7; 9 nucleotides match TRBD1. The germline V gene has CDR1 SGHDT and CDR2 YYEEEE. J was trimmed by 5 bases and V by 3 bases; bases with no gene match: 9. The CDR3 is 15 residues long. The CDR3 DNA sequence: TGTGCCAGCAGCTCGGGGGACAGGGTTTTGAACGAGCAGTACTTC. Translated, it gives CASSSGDRVLNEQYF.

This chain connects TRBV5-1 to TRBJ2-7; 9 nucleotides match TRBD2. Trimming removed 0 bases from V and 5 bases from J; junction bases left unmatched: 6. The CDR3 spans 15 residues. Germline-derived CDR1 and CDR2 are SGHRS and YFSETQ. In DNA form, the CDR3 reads TGCGCCAGCAGCTTGGTGCGAGCGGGAGGCGACGAGCAGTACTTC. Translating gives CASSLVRAGGDEQYF.